The source of this TCR beta chain is a study of cytomegalovirus exposure and HLA in healthy donors. As concerns this clone: What it binds is unknown.

PCR used 60 Vbeta primers and 13 Jbeta primers. TCRdb keeps only in-frame clones here, not all; method: immunoSEQ multiplex PCR. Here the sample spans around 250,000 clones, over 70% being singletons. With V trimmed by 4 bases and J by 5 bases, 7 bases remained unmatched. The CDR3 contains 15 residues. Germline CDR1 is MGHRA and CDR2 is YSYEKL. Broader study findings: Immune exposure was documented only through CMV serostatus. Later on, a genetic analysis was performed. It linked a missense variant in DCLRE1C with V- and J-gene trimming of TCR beta.

The chain couples TRBV4-1 to TRBJ2-7, with 11 bases fitting TRBD2. The sequenced material came from PBMCs. The sequence was obtained from a woman aged 55-69 years in good health and CMV-seropositive. CDR3 coding DNA: TGCGCCAGCAGCCGACTAGCGGGATATGGAAACGAGCAGTACTTC. This gives the protein CASSRLAGYGNEQYF.